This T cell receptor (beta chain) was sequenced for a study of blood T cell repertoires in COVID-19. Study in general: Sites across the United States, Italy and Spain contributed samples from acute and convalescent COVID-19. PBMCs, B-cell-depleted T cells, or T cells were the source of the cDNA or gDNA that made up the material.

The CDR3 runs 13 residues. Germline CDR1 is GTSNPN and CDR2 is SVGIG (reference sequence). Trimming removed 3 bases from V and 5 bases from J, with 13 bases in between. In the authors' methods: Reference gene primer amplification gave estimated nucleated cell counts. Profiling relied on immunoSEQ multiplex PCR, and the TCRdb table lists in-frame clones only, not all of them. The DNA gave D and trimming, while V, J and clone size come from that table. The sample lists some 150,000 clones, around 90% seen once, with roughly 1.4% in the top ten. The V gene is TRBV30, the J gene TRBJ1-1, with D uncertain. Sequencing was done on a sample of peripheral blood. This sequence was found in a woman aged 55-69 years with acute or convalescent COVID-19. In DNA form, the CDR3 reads TGTGCCTGGAGGCTAAAAGGCGGGACTGAAGCTTTCTTT. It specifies CAWRLKGGTEAFF.